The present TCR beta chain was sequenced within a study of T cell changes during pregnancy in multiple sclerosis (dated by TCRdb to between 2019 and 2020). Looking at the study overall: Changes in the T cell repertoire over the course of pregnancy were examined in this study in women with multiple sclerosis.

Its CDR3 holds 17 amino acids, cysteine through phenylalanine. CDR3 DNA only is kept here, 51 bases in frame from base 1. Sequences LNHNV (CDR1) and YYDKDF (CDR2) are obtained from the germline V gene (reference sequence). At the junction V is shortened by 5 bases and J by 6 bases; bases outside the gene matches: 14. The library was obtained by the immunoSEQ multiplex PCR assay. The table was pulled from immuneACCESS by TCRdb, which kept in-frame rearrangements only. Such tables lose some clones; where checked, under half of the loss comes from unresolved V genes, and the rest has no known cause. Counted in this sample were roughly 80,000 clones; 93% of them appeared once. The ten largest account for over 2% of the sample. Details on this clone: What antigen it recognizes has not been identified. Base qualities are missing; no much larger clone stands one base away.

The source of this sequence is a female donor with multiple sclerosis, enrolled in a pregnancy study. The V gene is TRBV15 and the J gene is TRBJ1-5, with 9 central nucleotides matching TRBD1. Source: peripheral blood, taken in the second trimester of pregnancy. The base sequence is TGTGCCACCAGCGGGACTAAGGACAGGGGTTGGGTTCAGCCCCAGCATTTT. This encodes CATSGTKDRGWVQPQHF.